Presented here are 20 T cell receptor beta chains from one specimen sequenced in a study of blood T cell repertoires in COVID-19. Some clones are missing from TCRdb's copy, which holds only in-frame ones; the method was immunoSEQ multiplex PCR. In the table there are 95,000 to 150,000 clones, approximately 70% of which are singletons. Sequencing used peripheral blood. The source is a human donor with acute or convalescent COVID-19. The donor label of this sample is uncertain.

The J gene is TRBJ2-2, the V gene TRBV3-1 (or the pseudogene TRBV3-2); 7 nucleotides agree with TRBD1. This CDR3 is built from 15 residues. The V segment lost 6 bases and the J segment 4 bases; nucleotides outside the gene matches: 8. The germline V gene encodes CDR1 LGHDT and CDR2 YNNKEL (reference sequence). The CDR3 is CASRLRGRGTGELFF. The CDR3 DNA reads as TGTGCCAGCAGACTGAGGGGGCGCGGCACCGGGGAGCTGTTTTTT.

The sample holds a few counts of this clone. The gene calls are TRBV28 and TRBJ1-5; maybe TRBD1 (5 bases). Germline V gene data show CDR1 as MDHEN and CDR2 as SYDVKM. V lost 6 bases, J lost 3 bases, and 15 bases lay in between. CDR3 size: 15 residues. The DNA of the CDR3 is TGTGCCAGCAGGGTAAGGGCAGGGATCAATCAGCCCCAGCATTTT. It codes for CASRVRAGINQPQHF.

This clone was counted between two and nine times. V and J are TRBV6-5 and TRBJ1-5; D possibly corresponds to TRBD1 (5 bases). This CDR3 comprises 13 residues. Germline loops: CDR1 MNHEY, CDR2 SVGAGI. Between the trimmed V and J ends, which lost 6 bases and 11 bases, there was a span of 17 bases. The CDR3 DNA reads TGTGCCAGCAGGGGGGAGGCCGATCAAGCCCAGCATTTT. Residues: CASRGEADQAQHF.

This chain uses TRBV4-1 with TRBJ2-3; 10 bases map to TRBD2. CDR1 is MGHRA and CDR2 is YSYEKL in the germline V gene. The CDR3 is made up of 17 amino acids. The V segment lost 1 base and the J segment 5 bases; nucleotides outside the gene matches: 9. As DNA, the CDR3 is TGCGCCAGCAGCCAAGGGGGAGCGGGGGGGCCTGAAGATACGCAGTATTTT. This translates into CASSQGGAGGPEDTQYF.

The rearrangement uses TRBV24-1 and TRBJ1-6; a possible D gene is TRBD1 (5 bases). Between the trimmed V and J ends, which lost 6 bases and 5 bases, there was a span of 10 bases. Germline CDR1 and CDR2: KGHDR and SFDVKD. This CDR3 is 14 amino acids long. This chain's CDR3 is CATSPRQNNSPLHF. For the CDR3, the DNA is TGTGCCACCAGTCCGAGACAGAATAATTCACCCCTCCACTTT.

This rearrangement joins TRBV4-1 to TRBJ1-6, with D possibly TRBD1 on 5 matching bases. Trimming removed 7 bases at V and 10 bases at J, with 17 bases between. Germline V gene sequence: CDR1 MGHRA, CDR2 YSYEKL. The CDR3 is 14 residues long. CDR3 protein: CASKPGESGSPLHF. The CDR3 coding sequence is TGCGCCAGCAAACCGGGGGAATCAGGATCACCCCTCCACTTT.

This chain connects TRBV12-3 or TRBV12-4 to TRBJ2-1; D perhaps matches TRBD2 (5 bases). V was clipped by 6 bases and J by 9 bases, with 12 bases between them. The CDR3 is 12 residues long. The CDR3 DNA reads as TGTGCCAGCAGACCAGCTAGCATTGAGCAGTTCTTC. This sequence encodes CASRPASIEQFF.

This chain joins TRBV7-3 and TRBJ2-1; D remains unclear. This CDR3 is 16 amino acids long. Germline loops: CDR1 SGHTA, CDR2 FQGTGA. V was clipped by 2 bases and J by 4 bases, with 15 bases between them. CDR3 sequence reads: CASSLLAQVPYNEQFF. The CDR3, as DNA: TGTGCCAGCAGCTTATTGGCCCAAGTTCCTTACAATGAGCAGTTCTTC.

This clone has at least ten counts. This rearrangement joins TRBV5-6 to TRBJ2-4; 7 nucleotides align to TRBD1. Trimming cost V 3 bases and J 4 bases; bases outside gene matches: 7. Germline V gives CDR1 SGHDT, CDR2 YYEEEE. The CDR3 is made up of 15 amino acids. CDR3 amino acids: CASSYSGTAKNIQYF. The CDR3 nucleotides are TGTGCCAGCAGCTATTCCGGGACAGCGAAAAACATTCAGTACTTC.

The chain couples TRBV27 to TRBJ2-1; 7 bases fit TRBD1. J gave up 9 bases and V 4 bases, and 6 bases lay outside the gene matches. The CDR3 loop spans 13 amino acids. Per germline, CDR1 MNHEY and CDR2 SMNVEV (reference sequence). In nucleotides, the CDR3 is TGTGCCAGCAGTTCCAACAGGGGAAGTGAGCAGTTCTTC. This gives the protein CASSSNRGSEQFF.

The chain has TRBV7-9 and TRBJ1-1; 7 bases agree with TRBD1. The CDR3 is 12 amino acids. V lost 1 base to trimming and J lost 7 bases; unmatched junction nucleotides: 0. CDR1 and CDR2 from the germline V gene are SEHNR and FQNEAQ (reference sequence). DNA for the CDR3: TGTGCCAGCAGCTTAGGACAGGGTGAAGCTTTCTTT. Amino acid sequence: CASSLGQGEAFF.

V gene TRBV3-1 (or the pseudogene TRBV3-2) combines with J gene TRBJ1-3, with D possibly being TRBD1 (5 bases). The CDR3 extends over 17 amino acids. V was pared by 5 bases and J by 0 bases, with 17 bases between. Germline loops: CDR1 LGHDT, CDR2 YNNKEL (reference sequence). CDR3 sequence (DNA): TGTGCCAGCAGCGCCTTGGTGGGGGGGTCCTCTGGAAACACCATATATTTT. It translates to CASSALVGGSSGNTIYF.

The chain employs TRBV6-5 and TRBJ2-7, with 8 bases matching TRBD2. From germline, CDR1 is MNHEY and CDR2 SVGAGI. The V gene end was trimmed by 5 bases and the J gene end by 6 bases; junction bases not matched to a gene: 3. The CDR3 is 12 amino acids. CDR3 in DNA: TGTGCCAGCAGTCGACTAGCGCGCGAGCAGTACTTC. This translates into CASSRLAREQYF.

The chain is built from TRBV9 and TRBJ2-7; 8 bases align to TRBD2. With V trimmed by 4 bases and J by 5 bases, 14 bases remained unmatched. This CDR3 comprises 16 residues. Per germline, CDR1 SGDLS and CDR2 YYNGEE. Here the CDR3 reads CASSPHQRGHGDEQYF. For the CDR3, the DNA is TGTGCCAGCAGCCCCCACCAGCGGGGGCACGGGGACGAGCAGTACTTC.

The chain uses TRBV29-1 and TRBJ1-2; possible D gene TRBD1, 6 bases. CDR1 is SQVTM and CDR2 is ANQGSEA in the germline V gene. The CDR3 contains 12 residues. The germline V and J ends were trimmed by 7 bases and 0 bases, with 9 bases remaining between them. CDR3 sequence: CSARTANYGYTF. As DNA, the CDR3 is TGCAGCGCCCGGACAGCTAACTATGGCTACACCTTC.

The chain links TRBV28 to TRBJ2-7, with 7 bases matching TRBD1. Germline CDR1 reads MDHEN; CDR2 reads SYDVKM. The CDR3 runs 15 residues. V trimming: 5 bases; J trimming: 3 bases; junction bases outside the gene matches: 10. The CDR3 protein is CASSPRTGGNYEQYF. CDR3 bases: TGTGCCAGCAGTCCGAGGACAGGTGGTAACTACGAGCAGTACTTC.

The gene calls are TRBV12-3 or TRBV12-4 and TRBJ1-2, with TRBD1 as a possible D gene (6 bases). This CDR3 comprises 12 residues. V was pared by 1 base and J by 8 bases, with 8 bases between. Here the CDR3 DNA reads TGTGCCAGCAGTTTAGGGGGGGGCGGCTACACCTTC. It specifies CASSLGGGGYTF.

The V call is TRBV29-1, the J call TRBJ1-2; D is perhaps TRBD1 (6 bases). The V gene lost 3 bases and the J gene lost 6 bases, with 11 bases spanning the gap. Germline values: CDR1 SQVTM, CDR2 ANQGSEA. The CDR3 totals 12 residues. As DNA, the CDR3 is TGCAGCGTTGAGGGGCAGGGGAATGGCTACACCTTC. The encoded protein is CSVEGQGNGYTF.

The V gene is TRBV19, the J gene TRBJ1-5; D not resolved. The CDR3 totals 12 residues. V dropped 1 base and J dropped 7 bases, with 5 bases sitting between them. Germline assignment: CDR1 LNHDA and CDR2 SQIVND (reference sequence). In DNA form, the CDR3 reads TGTGCCAGTAGTATAGGAGCACAGCCCCAGCATTTT. Translating it yields CASSIGAQPQHF.

This clone was seen once. This sequence joins TRBV2 and TRBJ1-2, with a tentative D call TRBD1 (5 bases). The CDR3 extends over 13 amino acids. Trimming cost V 7 bases and J 3 bases, with 12 bases left between them. Per germline, CDR1 SNHLY and CDR2 FYNNEI. CDR3 loop: CASKPGGDYGYTF. DNA for the CDR3: TGTGCCAGCAAACCGGGGGGGGACTATGGCTACACCTTC.